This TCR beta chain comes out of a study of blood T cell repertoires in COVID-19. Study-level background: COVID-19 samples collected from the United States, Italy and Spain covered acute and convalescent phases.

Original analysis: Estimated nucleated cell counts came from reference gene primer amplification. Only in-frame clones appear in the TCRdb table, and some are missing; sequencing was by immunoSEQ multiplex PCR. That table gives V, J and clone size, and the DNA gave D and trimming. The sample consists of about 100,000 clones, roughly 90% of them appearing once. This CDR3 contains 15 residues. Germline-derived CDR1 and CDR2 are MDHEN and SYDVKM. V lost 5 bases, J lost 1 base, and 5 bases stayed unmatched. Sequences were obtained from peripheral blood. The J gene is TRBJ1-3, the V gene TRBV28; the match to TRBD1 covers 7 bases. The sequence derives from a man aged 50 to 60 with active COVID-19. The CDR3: CASSQGVQSGNTIYF. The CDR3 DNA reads TGTGCCAGCAGTCAGGGGGTTCAGTCTGGAAACACCATATATTTT.